Shown below are 10 T cell receptor beta chains from a single sample sequenced in a study of shared clonotypes between healthy human individuals. Using immunoSEQ multiplex PCR, the repertoire was profiled, and TCRdb retains in-frame clones only, with some absent. This table holds under 1,900,000 clones, about 98.5% found once. Sequenced material: naive CD4+ T cells sorted from blood. Subset noted: CD45RA+ positively selected. These receptors were taken from a man aged 25 to 40 in good health.

The chain is built from TRBV7-2 and TRBJ2-7; D possibly matches TRBD1 or TRBD2 (6 bases each). The CDR3 consists of 13 residues. Looked up from germline, CDR1 is SGHTA and CDR2 is FQGNSA. Trimming took 10 bases from V and 6 from J, leaving 19 bases between them. DNA of the CDR3: TGTGCCACAAAACGGGGGCAAGTCGGCGAGCAGTACTTC. Protein product: CATKRGQVGEQYF.

The chain recombines TRBV11-2 with TRBJ2-1; the D gene is possibly TRBD2 (5 bases). The CDR3 runs 14 residues. Deletions cut 5 bases from V and 4 bases from J, with 12 bases between. The germline V gene encodes CDR1 SGHAT and CDR2 FQNNGV. CDR3 in amino acids: CASSPQTTYNEQFF. The CDR3 region has the DNA TGTGCCAGCAGCCCCCAGACTACTTACAATGAGCAGTTCTTC.

The chain is built from TRBV13 and TRBJ2-7; D is possibly TRBD1 (6 bases). There are 13 residues in the CDR3. Trimming left V 6 bases short and J 2 bases short, with 11 bases between. Germline CDR1 reads PRHDT; CDR2 reads FYEKMQ (reference sequence). CDR3 residues: CASSRTAAYEQYF. DNA of the CDR3: TGTGCCAGCAGTAGGACAGCTGCCTACGAGCAGTACTTC.

V and J are TRBV19 and TRBJ2-1; 8 positions match TRBD2. V lost 1 base to trimming and J lost 3 bases; unmatched junction nucleotides: 8. This CDR3 is 17 amino acids long. The germline V gene encodes CDR1 LNHDA and CDR2 SQIVND (reference sequence). CDR3 bases: TGTGCCAGTAGTATAGTGCCCGCGGGACTAGGCTACAATGAGCAGTTCTTC. Residues: CASSIVPAGLGYNEQFF.

This clone was seen just once. Other DNA sequences of this sample code for an identical CDR3. The chain has TRBV6-5 and TRBJ1-4, with TRBD1 matching over 8 bases. V trimming: 6 bases; J trimming: 8 bases; junction bases outside the gene matches: 2. Looked up from germline, CDR1 is MNHEY and CDR2 is SVGAGI. This CDR3 is built from 12 residues. CDR3 amino acids: CASSRDREKLFF. The CDR3 nucleotides read TGTGCCAGCAGCCGGGACAGGGAAAAACTGTTTTTT.

This chain uses TRBV15 with TRBJ1-5; D is ambiguous. Trimming shortened V by 1 base and J by 7 bases, and 5 bases separated the two germline ends. Germline assignment: CDR1 LNHNV and CDR2 YYDKDF (reference sequence). CDR3 length: 12 residues. In nucleotides, the CDR3 is TGTGCCACCAGCAGAGTTAACCAGCCCCAGCATTTT. Translation: CATSRVNQPQHF.

The J gene is TRBJ1-2, the V gene TRBV10-3; D possibly corresponds to TRBD1 (6 bases). Trimming removed 3 bases from V and 8 bases from J, with 19 bases in between. The CDR3 runs to 15 residues. Germline V gives CDR1 ENHRY, CDR2 SYGVKD. CDR3 bases: TGTGCCATCAGTGACCACGACAGTTCCCAGGGGGGCTACACCTTC. Its protein is CAISDHDSSQGGYTF.

The chain couples TRBV4-1 to TRBJ2-1; 10 positions match TRBD1. CDR3 length equals 16 residues. Trimming removed 4 bases from V and 6 bases from J; junction bases left unmatched: 9. In germline, CDR1 is MGHRA, CDR2 YSYEKL. CDR3 nucleotide sequence: TGCGCCAGCAGCCCTAGTCCGGGACAGGGGCCCAATGAGCAGTTCTTC. It specifies CASSPSPGQGPNEQFF.

The V and J genes are TRBV7-6 and TRBJ2-2, with D perhaps TRBD1 or TRBD2 (5 bases each). The germline V gene encodes CDR1 SGHVS and CDR2 FNYEAQ. The CDR3 extends over 12 amino acids. Trimming took off 3 bases at V and 8 bases at J, with 7 bases between the two ends. The CDR3 DNA is TGTGCCAGCAGCTTCGGGGCAGGGGAGCTGTTTTTT. This codes for CASSFGAGELFF.

The V and J genes are TRBV29-1 and TRBJ2-1, with 8 bases that match TRBD2. CDR1 is SQVTM and CDR2 is ANQGSEA in the germline V gene. V dropped 6 bases and J dropped 9; count of bases not matched to a gene: 7. The CDR3 runs to 12 residues. The chain's CDR3 is CSVQLAVGEQFF. The CDR3 DNA is TGCAGCGTACAACTAGCGGTTGGTGAGCAGTTCTTC.